This record concerns one T cell receptor beta chain sequence. The antigen this receptor binds is unknown. The input lacks base qualities; no much larger clone sits a single base away. The library was prepared using the immunoSEQ multiplex PCR assay. For the multiplex PCR, a mixture combining 60 forward primers for TCR Vbeta segments and 13 reverse primers for TCR Jbeta segments was used. The CDR3 region of rearranged TCR beta genes was amplified from genomic DNA by a multiplex PCR assay. On the Illumina HiSeq System, the amplified TCR beta libraries were sequenced as 87-base-pair reads. The paper's data handling went like this. Across the 500 to 750 repertoires, a later analysis counted roughly 84 million unique TCR beta chains, approximately 12 million of which were shared by at least two donors. To remove PCR and sequencing errors, raw reads were error-corrected and collapsed into unique sequences using a nearest-neighbor algorithm that merged closely related sequences. To assign V, D and J gene segments, CDR3 sequences were aligned to IMGT reference sequences. For a sequence to be retained, a match of at least six nucleotides was required to both a V gene segment and a J gene segment. Rearrangements were classified as productive when the CDR3 lacked stop codons and remained in frame with V and J, and all other rearrangements were classified as non-productive. CDR3 was defined according to IMGT convention as the region running from the second conserved V-encoded cysteine to the conserved J-encoded phenylalanine. The earlier analysis of 587 of the donors excluded sequences that lacked an unambiguous match to a single V gene segment. An earlier analysis of several hundred of the donors called V segments functional above 56.7% productive rearrangements and segregating when the between-donor standard deviation exceeded 5%. To diagnose cytomegalovirus status from the catalog of TCR beta chain sequences, a statistical classification framework was built. In a later analysis, V and J genes were assigned by comparing TCR nucleotide sequences against IMGT/GENE-DB human TR gene sequences. A later analysis assigned CDR3 sequences and most-parsimonious VDJ recombination scenarios with the TCRdist pipeline. In a later analysis, each TCR beta chain was defined by its CDR3 amino acid sequence together with its V-gene family, and reads lacking a unique V-gene family were excluded. A later analysis removed 592 highly shared, low-generation-probability nucleotide sequences to deal with suspected cross-contamination and a sequencing artifact. In a later analysis, a clonal expansion index for each public chain was calculated from normalized within-repertoire ranks of inferred template counts. In a later analysis, generation probabilities were computed with a VDJ recombination model fitted to out-of-frame rearrangements, and the resulting probabilities were checked against IGoR. Hypergeometric tests were used in a later analysis to score TCR-TCR, TCR-HLA and TCR-CMV co-occurrence, with a repertoire-size bias correction applied to the TCR pairs. False discovery rates were estimated in a later analysis by permuting HLA or CMV assignments 20 times. In a later analysis, co-occurring TCRs were grouped using DBSCAN, with TCRdist sequence similarity added in when clustering inside HLA-allele-positive subsets. Repertoires with fewer than 30,000 or more than 120,000 public chains, plus five repertoires with anomalous nucleotide sharing, were excluded from co-occurrence clustering. Held by TCRdb, this immuneACCESS table contains in-frame sequences only and omits some clones. Under half of the omission traces to an unresolved V gene where checked; the cause of the rest is unknown. For V, J and clone size, that table is used; D and trimming come from the DNA. In this sample the table shows some 200,000 clones, under 80% of which occur a single time. The top ten constitute 2.5% to 4% of the sample.

This sample is drawn from a study of cytomegalovirus exposure and HLA in healthy donors (dated by TCRdb to 2015 to 2018). About the investigation overall: An earlier analysis of roughly 570 of the donors reported approximately 280 Gb of sequence data and 117 million unique TCR beta sequences obtained from approximately 180 million T cells. The study combined high-throughput TCR immunosequencing, statistical association of individual TCRs with disease status, and machine learning to predict cytomegalovirus infection status. Because of strong linkage in the cohort, four to six DR-DQ haplotypes were treated as single units for association and clustering. Alongside the repertoire data, information on donor age, sex, ethnicity and CMV serostatus was compiled. In an earlier analysis of over 550 of the donors, high-throughput TCR beta sequencing was used to judge whether each TCR beta V gene segment behaved as functional or pseudogenic. Genome-wide SNP genotypes for about three fifths of the roughly 670 donors were used in a later genetic analysis, which treated that subset as a discovery cohort. Using immunosequencing, the study profiled T cell repertoires from about 650 subjects and related those repertoires to cytomegalovirus serostatus. Approximately 310 gigabases of sequencing data and tens of millions of unique TCR sequences were included in an early release covering about 600 HLA-typed donors. Among 300 to 450 genotyped donors of the cohort, an average of about 240,000 unique TCR beta nucleotide sequences were sequenced per donor, 15% to 20% of them non-productive. The aim of the study was to test whether cataloging public T cell receptors could identify signatures of past pathogen exposure. The number of typed donors differed by locus: 629-630 for A, B, C, DRB1 and DQB1; 500 to 550 for DQA1; some 590 for DPA1; and some 430 for DPB1. Along with the approximately 670-subject first cohort, a separate validation cohort of over 90 different subjects was used. A later analysis re-examined previously published TCR beta repertoires from around 670 donors and added high-resolution HLA genotyping to investigate patterns of TCR occurrence. All discovery cohort repertoires had been generated on a single sequencing platform. Class I and class II HLA loci were covered by the typing at four-digit resolution. Rather than drawing on any new phenotypic data, the later analysis identified candidate immune exposures from TCR beta sequences and the way those sequences occurred across donors. The genetic ancestry cluster associated with self-reported Caucasian donors included around four fifths of the roughly 400 genotyped donors.

Overall results and qualifications from the work: It was suggested by the authors that the approach could potentially be generalized to other disease states and immunological phenotypes. A further reported finding was that TCR beta sequences accurately predicted the HLA-A and HLA-B alleles for most subjects in the first cohort. Most TCR sequences were observed very rarely across donors, whereas some public TCRs were present in many individuals. HLA typing was unavailable for some donors at each locus, so association tests used only the typed subset. In a later analysis, HLA-associated TCR beta chains were found to be more clonally expanded and to have lower generation probabilities than equally common non-associated chains. Sequencing depth was assumed to be roughly uniform across donors in the presence/absence analyses, though that assumption may not hold. This cohort had only TCR beta chains sequenced, and the lack of alpha or paired-chain data limited which features could be detected. Linkage disequilibrium might explain the correlated functional status among segregating V segments, but an unknown experimental factor could not be ruled out. At a false discovery rate of 0.05, a later analysis linked 15,000 to 20,000 TCR beta sequences to specific HLA alleles. A later analysis reported that several top co-occurrence clusters appeared linked to parvovirus B19, influenza, CMV and Epstein-Barr virus. A later analysis found that TCR association rates varied across HLA loci, with DRB1 alleles showing the most associated TCRs and HLA-C alleles the fewest. CMV serostatus was the only immune exposure information available for the cohort. V-gene and J-gene trimming of TCR beta chains was associated with a missense DCLRE1C variant in a later genetic analysis, and the association was replicated in an independent cohort. Because the 87-base-pair reads could not distinguish some IMGT-functional V segments, including TRBV6-2 and TRBV6-3, those segments were excluded. In the study, some 160 TCR beta chains were listed as associated with cytomegalovirus. Broadly in line with IMGT annotations, most TCR beta V segments showed up in productive rearrangements about 87% or about 30% of the time in an earlier analysis of about 500 of the donors. Cytomegalovirus status was reported to be diagnosed by the classifier with high specificity and sensitivity in both the original and validation cohorts. Assigning TCR associations to individual alleles was difficult when HLA alleles, especially DR and DQ, strongly co-occurred. The earlier analysis of a few hundred of the donors excluded 15 to 20 rarely observed V segments, including chromosome 9 orphons, because counts were too low. In vitro tests confirmed that a few of the cytomegalovirus-associated TCR beta chains recognize cytomegalovirus antigens. A later analysis found that most CMV-associated TCR beta chains appeared HLA-restricted, with HLA associations seemingly driven largely by CMV exposure. According to a later genetic analysis, donors in an Asian-associated ancestry cluster had fewer N-insertions in productive TCRs than the roughly 700-donor mean. A cluster of highly shared sequence variants was judged likely to represent a technical artifact of the sequencing pipeline.

From cysteine to phenylalanine, the CDR3 is 16 amino acids long. The kept DNA is CDR3 alone, 48 bases in frame from the first base. A distance of 11 bases separates the germline ends of V and J, which lose 1 base and 0 bases respectively. CDR1 and CDR2, per the germline V gene, are SGHTA and FQGNSA. The cohort consisted of 666 healthy bone marrow donors. At the time of sampling, every cohort member was nominally healthy, though immune exposures that went unrecorded were likely present. The donor tested CMV seronegative and was one of the 352 seronegative cohort members. Every donor gave a peripheral blood sample, and the peripheral blood mononuclear cells from that sample were used for TCR beta sequencing. The Qiagen DNeasy Blood Extraction Kit was used to extract genomic DNA from the blood cell samples.

The TCR sequence derives from a female donor in good health and CMV-seronegative. The sequence links TRBV7-2 to TRBJ2-3; no D gene is confidently identified. Sequencing used PBMCs. CDR3 loop: CASSLVLGDSTDTQYF. The nucleotide sequence reads TGTGCCAGCAGCTTAGTATTAGGAGACAGCACAGATACGCAGTATTTT.